This T cell receptor (beta chain) was sequenced in a study of T cells in Graves' hyperthyroidism and ophthalmopathy. From RNA transcripts, TCR beta CDR3 regions were amplified. The study used the HTBI primer set for a first-round RT-PCR of the TCR CDR3. TCRdb called the multiplex PCR reads again in MiXCR, with one record for every CDR3 protein. The sample includes approximately 330,000 distinct CDR3 sequences, about 18% of them seen just once. Sequencing used blood. This clonotype originated in a woman aged 50 to 60 with Graves' hyperthyroidism.

DNA of the CDR3: TGTGCCAGCAGCCCAATACTAGCGAGCTCCTACAATGAGCAGTTCTTC. Its translation is CASSPILASSYNEQFF. The V and J genes are TRBV9 and TRBJ2-1; TRBD2 matches at 7 bases. J was trimmed by 0 bases and V by 4 bases; bases with no gene match: 7. The V gene's germline CDR1 is SGDLS and CDR2 YYNGEE. This CDR3 is 16 amino acids long.